This T cell receptor beta chain was recorded in a study of cytomegalovirus exposure and HLA in healthy donors (dated by TCRdb to the late 2010s). The study in broad terms: According to an earlier analysis of 587 of the donors, about 180 million T cells yielded 100 million or so unique TCR beta sequences and about 300 Gb of sequence data. An early release that covered some 640 HLA-typed donors contained approximately 300 gigabases of sequencing data and 65 million to 100 million unique TCR sequences. Among the approximately 400 genotyped donors, approximately 82% belonged to the genetic ancestry cluster associated with self-reported Caucasian donors. The study aimed to test whether cataloging public T cell receptors could reveal signatures of past pathogen exposure. The T cell repertoires of around 730 subjects were profiled by immunosequencing and related to cytomegalovirus serostatus. A separate validation cohort of more than 100 different subjects was used in addition to the approximately 610-subject first cohort. High-throughput TCR immunosequencing, statistical association of individual TCRs with disease status, and machine learning were combined to predict cytomegalovirus infection status. A later analysis re-examined previously published TCR beta repertoires from 500 to 700 donors and added high-resolution HLA genotyping to investigate patterns of TCR occurrence. Rather than using new phenotypic data, the later analysis identified candidate immune exposures from TCR beta sequences and from how often those sequences occurred across donors. In an earlier analysis of a few hundred of the donors, high-throughput TCR beta sequencing was used to judge whether each TCR beta V gene segment behaved as functional or pseudogenic. Donor age, sex, ethnicity and CMV serostatus were collected together with the repertoire data. Genome-wide SNP genotypes for about 65% of the 666 donors were used in a later genetic analysis, which treated that subset as a discovery cohort. Every repertoire in the discovery cohort had been generated on one and the same sequencing platform. HLA typing covered class I and class II loci at four-digit resolution. Typing coverage differed by locus: A, B, C, DRB1 and DQB1 were typed in about 620-640 donors, DQA1 in approximately 520, DPA1 in roughly 590, and DPB1 in roughly 470. Because of strong linkage in the cohort, a few DR-DQ haplotypes were treated as single units for association and clustering. Among about 360 genotyped donors of the cohort, an average of 235,054 unique TCR beta nucleotide sequences were sequenced per donor, roughly 20% of them non-productive. The study at large found these results: In a later analysis, TCR association rates were found to vary across HLA loci, with the most associated TCRs seen for DRB1 alleles and the fewest for HLA-C alleles. In this cohort, only TCR beta chains were sequenced, and detectable features were limited by the absence of alpha or paired-chain data. A further reported finding was that TCR beta sequences accurately predicted the HLA-A and HLA-B alleles for most subjects in the first cohort. In a later genetic analysis, a missense DCLRE1C variant was associated with V-gene and J-gene trimming of TCR beta chains, and the association was replicated in an independent cohort. Sequencing depth was assumed to be roughly uniform across donors in the presence/absence analyses, though that assumption may not hold. In the study, about 150 TCR beta chains were listed as associated with cytomegalovirus. According to a later analysis, most CMV-associated TCR beta chains appeared to be HLA-restricted, and the HLA associations seemed to be driven largely by CMV exposure. Cytomegalovirus status was reported to be diagnosed by the classifier with high specificity and sensitivity in both the original and validation cohorts. In vitro tests confirmed that a few of the cytomegalovirus-associated TCR beta chains recognize cytomegalovirus antigens. A cluster of highly shared sequence variants was judged likely to be a technical artifact of the sequencing pipeline. Broadly in line with IMGT annotations, most TCR beta V segments showed up in productive rearrangements about 87% or about 30% of the time in an earlier analysis of 450 to 750 of the donors. Because the 87-base-pair reads could not distinguish some IMGT-functional V segments, including TRBV6-2 and TRBV6-3, those segments were excluded. Because HLA typing was missing for some donors at each locus, association tests included only the typed subset. Roughly 15 rarely observed V segments, including chromosome 9 orphons, were excluded from the earlier analysis of several hundred of the donors because counts were too low. Assigning TCR associations to individual alleles was difficult when HLA alleles, especially DR and DQ, strongly co-occurred. Linkage disequilibrium might explain the correlated functional status among segregating V segments, but an unknown experimental factor could not be ruled out. The authors suggested that the approach could potentially be generalized to other disease states and immunological phenotypes. In a later genetic analysis, fewer N-insertions in productive TCRs were reported among donors in an Asian-associated ancestry cluster than the roughly 670-donor mean. Immune exposure information for the cohort was limited to CMV serostatus. A later analysis found that HLA-associated TCR beta chains were more clonally expanded and had lower generation probabilities than equally common non-associated chains. A later analysis reported that several top co-occurrence clusters appeared linked to parvovirus B19, influenza, CMV and Epstein-Barr virus. While some public TCRs were present in many individuals, most TCR sequences turned up only very rarely across donors. At a false discovery rate of 0.05, a later analysis linked 16,951 TCR beta sequences to specific HLA alleles.

From a lookup of the germline V gene (reference sequence), CDR1 and CDR2 are SGHNT and YYREEE. The CDR3 measures 15 amino acids from cysteine to phenylalanine. Only CDR3 DNA is held: 45 bases, read in frame from base 1. V loses 5 bases, J loses 6 bases, and the germline ends lie 19 bases apart. In total, over 600 healthy bone marrow donors made up the cohort. At the time of sampling, all cohort members were nominally healthy, though unrecorded immune exposures were likely present. The donor was CMV seropositive and belonged to the group of some 290 seropositive cohort members. A peripheral blood sample was provided by each donor, and peripheral blood mononuclear cells were used for TCR beta sequencing. Genomic DNA extraction from the blood cell samples was performed with the Qiagen DNeasy Blood Extraction Kit. Library generation was performed with the immunoSEQ multiplex PCR assay. A mixture of 60 forward primers for TCR Vbeta segments and 13 reverse primers for TCR Jbeta segments was used in the multiplex PCR. A multiplex PCR assay on genomic DNA amplified the CDR3 region of rearranged TCR beta genes. On the Illumina HiSeq System, the amplified TCR beta libraries were sequenced as 87-base-pair reads. Under the source paper's analysis protocol: Across the roughly 670 repertoires, a later analysis counted 80 million or so unique TCR beta chains, roughly 11 million of which were shared by at least two donors. Raw reads were error-corrected and collapsed into unique sequences by a nearest-neighbor algorithm in which closely related sequences were merged to remove PCR and sequencing errors. Alignment of CDR3 sequences to IMGT reference sequences was used to assign V, D and J gene segments. For a sequence to be retained, a match of at least six nucleotides to both a V gene segment and a J gene segment was required. A rearrangement counted as productive if the CDR3 had no stop codons and remained in frame with V and J, and every other rearrangement counted as non-productive. CDR3 was defined by IMGT convention, running from the second conserved V-encoded cysteine to the conserved J-encoded phenylalanine. Sequences without an unambiguous match to a single V gene segment were excluded from the earlier analysis of 450 to 650 of the donors. An earlier analysis of several hundred of the donors classified V segments as functional when productive rearrangements were above 56.7% and as segregating when the standard deviation between donors was above 5%. A statistical classification framework was built for diagnosing cytomegalovirus status from the catalog of TCR beta chain sequences. V and J gene assignment, in a later analysis, came from comparing TCR nucleotide sequences with IMGT/GENE-DB human TR gene sequences. Using the TCRdist pipeline, a later analysis assigned CDR3 sequences along with most-parsimonious VDJ recombination scenarios. In a later analysis, every TCR beta chain was defined by the combination of its CDR3 amino acid sequence and its V-gene family, and reads without a unique V-gene family were dropped. In a later analysis, nearly 600 highly shared, low-generation-probability nucleotide sequences were removed to address suspected cross-contamination and a sequencing artifact. In a later analysis, a clonal expansion index for each public chain was calculated from normalized within-repertoire ranks of inferred template counts. A later analysis computed generation probabilities with a VDJ recombination model fitted to out-of-frame rearrangements, and checked the results against IGoR. Hypergeometric tests were used in a later analysis to score TCR-TCR, TCR-HLA and TCR-CMV co-occurrence, with a repertoire-size bias correction applied to the TCR pairs. In a later analysis, false discovery rates were estimated by permuting HLA or CMV assignments 20 times. A later analysis grouped co-occurring TCRs with DBSCAN, adding TCRdist sequence similarity when clustering within HLA-allele-positive subsets. For co-occurrence clustering, repertoires with fewer than 30,000 or more than 120,000 public chains were excluded, along with 5 or 6 repertoires with anomalous nucleotide sharing. TCRdb re-hosts the immuneACCESS table, in-frame sequences only. Its copies lack some clones; in the studies checked, an unresolved V gene accounts for under half of them, and the cause for the rest is not known. Clonal size and the V and J genes are those of that table, whereas D and trimming came from the DNA. This sample has over 110,000 clones in its table, and 80% of those were observed once. Around 1.2% of the sample lies in the top ten.

Notes on this clone: Its antigen is unknown. No much larger clone exists at a distance of one base, and base qualities are not known.

The sample taken for sequencing was PBMCs. The sequence came from a male donor in good health and CMV-seropositive. This chain joins TRBV5-4 to TRBJ2-3; the D segment could be TRBD1, given 6 matching bases. The CDR3 corresponds to CASRYRGSVVDTQYF. The DNA is TGTGCCAGCAGGTATAGGGGGAGCGTTGTTGATACGCAGTATTTT. The reference TRBV5-4 and TRBJ2-3 proteins fill in what lies around the CDR3, so the full variable domain reads ETGVTQSPTHLIKTRGQQVTLRCSSQSGHNTVSWYQQALGQGPQFIFQYYREEENGRGNFPPRFSGLQFPNYSSELNVNALELDDSALYLCASRYRGSVVDTQYFGPGTRLTVL.